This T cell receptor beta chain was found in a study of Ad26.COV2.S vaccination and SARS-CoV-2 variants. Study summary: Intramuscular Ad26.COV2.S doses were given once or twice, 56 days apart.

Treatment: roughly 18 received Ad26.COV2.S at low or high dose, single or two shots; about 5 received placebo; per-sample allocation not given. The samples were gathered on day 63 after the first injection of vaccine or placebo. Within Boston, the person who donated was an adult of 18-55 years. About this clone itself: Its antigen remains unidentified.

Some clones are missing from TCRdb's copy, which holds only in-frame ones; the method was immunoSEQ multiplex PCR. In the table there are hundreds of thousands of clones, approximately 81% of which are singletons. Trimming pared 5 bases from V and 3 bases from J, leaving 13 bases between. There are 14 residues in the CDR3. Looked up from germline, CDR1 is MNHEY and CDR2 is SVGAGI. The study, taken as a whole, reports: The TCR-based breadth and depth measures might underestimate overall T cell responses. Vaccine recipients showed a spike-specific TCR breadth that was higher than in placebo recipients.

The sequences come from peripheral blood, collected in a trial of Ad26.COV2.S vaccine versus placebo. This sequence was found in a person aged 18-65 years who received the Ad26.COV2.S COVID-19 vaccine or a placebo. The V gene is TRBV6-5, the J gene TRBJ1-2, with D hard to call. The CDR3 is CASSPWRQDYGYTF. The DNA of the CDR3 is TGTGCCAGCAGTCCGTGGCGGCAGGACTATGGCTACACCTTC.